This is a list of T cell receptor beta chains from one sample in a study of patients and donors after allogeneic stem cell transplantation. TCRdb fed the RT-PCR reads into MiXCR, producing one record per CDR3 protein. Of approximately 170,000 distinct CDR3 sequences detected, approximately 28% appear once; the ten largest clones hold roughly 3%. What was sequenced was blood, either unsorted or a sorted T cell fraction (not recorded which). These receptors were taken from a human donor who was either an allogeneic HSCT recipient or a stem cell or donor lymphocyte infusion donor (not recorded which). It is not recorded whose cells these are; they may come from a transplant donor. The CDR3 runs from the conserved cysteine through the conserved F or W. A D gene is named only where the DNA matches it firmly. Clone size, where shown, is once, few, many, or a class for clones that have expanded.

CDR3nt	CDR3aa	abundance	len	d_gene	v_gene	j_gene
TGTGCCAGCAGTTCCCGGGGGGCTGCTAACTATGGCTACACCTTC	CASSSRGAANYGYTF	NA	15	NA	TRBV12-3/TRBV12-4	TRBJ1-2
TGTGCCAGCAGTTTGGGGAATGGCTACACCTTC	CASSLGNGYTF	NA	11	NA	TRBV6-2/TRBV6-3	TRBJ1-2
TGTGCCAGCAGCGGACAAGGACATCCTTCGGACCAGCCCCAGCATTTT	CASSGQGHPSDQPQHF	NA	16	NA	TRBV5-6	TRBJ1-5
TGTGCCAGCAGCTGGGGACCGGACGAGCAGTACTTC	CASSWGPDEQYF	NA	12	NA	TRBV6-5	TRBJ2-7
TGCGCCAGCACCAGACAGGGAGGCGGCGAGCAGTACTTC	CASTRQGGGEQYF	few	13	NA	TRBV5-1	TRBJ2-7
TGTGCCAGCAGCTTCGCGGGGGGCTATCAGCCCCAGCATTTT	CASSFAGGYQPQHF	few	14	NA	TRBV7-9	TRBJ1-5
TGTGCCAGCAGTGACTTCGGGGGGACCGGGGAGCTGTTTTTT	CASSDFGGTGELFF	once	14	TRBD2	TRBV6-4	TRBJ2-2
TGTGCCACCGCATACGGAAGCTCCTACAATGAGCAGTTCTTC	CATAYGSSYNEQFF	few	14	NA	TRBV15	TRBJ2-1
TGTGCCAGCAGTTACTCGCACCCTGAAGCTTTCTTT	CASSYSHPEAFF	many	12	NA	TRBV6-2/TRBV6-3	TRBJ1-1
TGTGCCACCTCCAGAGGTTTAGGGCCCACAGATACGCAGTATTTT	CATSRGLGPTDTQYF	NA	15	NA	TRBV5-6	TRBJ2-3
TGTGCCAGCAGTTTGGATTCCGGGACGGAAATTTCACCCCTCCACTTT	CASSLDSGTEISPLHF	NA	16	NA	TRBV27	TRBJ1-6
TGTGCCAGCAGCCCCGTTTCGACAGGCGCCTCTGGAAACACCATATATTTT	CASSPVSTGASGNTIYF	NA	17	NA	TRBV5-6	TRBJ1-3
TGTGCCAGCAGTTACTCGAGCATTTCTGGAGCTAACTATGGCTACACCTTC	CASSYSSISGANYGYTF	few	17	NA	TRBV6-5	TRBJ1-2
TGTGCCAGCAGCCGGGAGAGAGACAATGAGCAGTTCTTC	CASSRERDNEQFF	NA	13	NA	TRBV6-6	TRBJ2-1
TGTGCCAGCACCGTACAGGCGAATAATTCACCCCTCCACTTT	CASTVQANNSPLHF	few	14	NA	TRBV7-2	TRBJ1-6
TGCAGTGCTAGAGATTTTAGGCTCTCAACTAATGAAAAACTGTTTTTT	CSARDFRLSTNEKLFF	NA	16	NA	TRBV20-1	TRBJ1-4
TGCGCCAGCAGCGGGATGACCGTCTCGGGCAGGGCTACTGAAGCTTTCTTT	CASSGMTVSGRATEAFF	few	17	NA	TRBV5-1	TRBJ1-1
TGTGCCAGCAGTGTCGACTACTCCTACGAGCAGTACTTC	CASSVDYSYEQYF	few	13	NA	TRBV27	TRBJ2-7
TGTGCCAGCAGCCCCCCAAGTGGAGGGTGGACTGAAGCTTTCTTT	CASSPPSGGWTEAFF	few	15	NA	TRBV12-3/TRBV12-4	TRBJ1-1
TGCGCCAGCAGCTTGGGACTAGCAGCCACCGGGGAGCTGTTTTTT	CASSLGLAATGELFF	many	15	TRBD2	TRBV5-1	TRBJ2-2
TGTGCCAGCAGCCCAAGTGGGGGGGGCACTGAAGCTTTCTTT	CASSPSGGGTEAFF	few	14	NA	TRBV7-3	TRBJ1-1
TGTGCCAGCAGCTCCTACAGGGGAGCTCTTTACGAGCAGTACTTC	CASSSYRGALYEQYF	few	15	TRBD1	TRBV27	TRBJ2-7
TGTGCCAGCGGGTACGGGTGGCAGGGTGGCACCATATATTTT	CASGYGWQGGTIYF	once	14	NA	TRBV21-1	TRBJ1-3
TGCGCCAGCGAGATCGTGGCAGGCGGGACTTCCTACAATGAGCAGTTCTTC	CASEIVAGGTSYNEQFF	NA	17	NA	TRBV5-1	TRBJ2-1
TGTGCCACCAGCAGAGATATGGGGGCCGGGAACACTGAAGCTTTCTTT	CATSRDMGAGNTEAFF	NA	16	NA	TRBV15	TRBJ1-1
TGTGCCAGCAGCTCTCGGCGGGACAGGGGGAGCTCTGGAAACACCATATATTTT	CASSSRRDRGSSGNTIYF	few	18	NA	TRBV21-1	TRBJ1-3
TGTGCCAGCAGAACAGGGCTCTACGAGCAGTACTTC	CASRTGLYEQYF	NA	12	NA	TRBV2	TRBJ2-7
TGTGCCAGCAGCGAGGGACAGGGGCGGTATCAGCCCCAGCATTTT	CASSEGQGRYQPQHF	few	15	TRBD1	TRBV12-3/TRBV12-4	TRBJ1-5
TGTGCCAGCAGATCCCCTACGCTCTCCTACGAGCAGTACTTC	CASRSPTLSYEQYF	NA	14	NA	TRBV6-2/TRBV6-3	TRBJ2-7
TGTGCCAGCAGTTCCCCAACAGGGATAGCCAAAAACATTCAGTACTTC	CASSSPTGIAKNIQYF	many	16	NA	TRBV6-5	TRBJ2-4
TGCGCCAGCAACAAAGGGGACGCGAGCACGTACAAAAACATTCAGTACTTC	CASNKGDASTYKNIQYF	NA	17	NA	TRBV5-1	TRBJ2-4
TGTGCCAGCAGCTTAGTACCAGGGGGTGAAGCTTTCTTT	CASSLVPGGEAFF	many	13	TRBD1	TRBV7-9	TRBJ1-1
TGTGCCAGCAGCGCCGATAGCAATCAGCCCCAGCATTTT	CASSADSNQPQHF	NA	13	NA	TRBV6-5	TRBJ1-5
TGTGCCAGCAGCTTAATGGTCCGGCGGGGGAATGAGCAGTTCTTC	CASSLMVRRGNEQFF	few	15	TRBD2	TRBV7-9	TRBJ2-1
TGTGCCACCGGTACAAGGGACACTGAAGCTTTCTTT	CATGTRDTEAFF	once	12	NA	TRBV15	TRBJ1-1
TGCGCCAGCAGCTTTTCCGGGAACAATGAGCAGTTCTTC	CASSFSGNNEQFF	NA	13	NA	TRBV5-1	TRBJ2-1
TGTGCCAGCAGCCCGAGGGACAGGGGAGCCGAGCAGTACTTC	CASSPRDRGAEQYF	NA	14	TRBD1	TRBV3-1	TRBJ2-7
TGTGCCAGCAGCTTTGCACAAACGAACACTGAAGCTTTCTTT	CASSFAQTNTEAFF	NA	14	NA	TRBV7-9	TRBJ1-1
TGTGCCAGCAGCTATGACAGGCACGAGCAGTACTTC	CASSYDRHEQYF	NA	12	NA	TRBV12-3/TRBV12-4	TRBJ2-7
TGCAGTGCTAAACCTAGCGGGTCCTACGAGCAGTACTTC	CSAKPSGSYEQYF	few	13	TRBD2	TRBV20-1	TRBJ2-7